This T cell receptor (beta chain) was captured by sequencing in a study of human T cells and chemical hapten exposure. The study used a library that attached unique molecular identifiers to individual cDNA molecules. TCRdb fed the RACE reads into MiXCR, producing one record per CDR3 protein. The table lists some 170,000 distinct CDR3 sequences, 20% to 25% of them singletons. CDR1 SQVTM and CDR2 ANQGSEA come from the germline V gene. Trimming cost V 7 bases and J 10 bases; bases outside gene matches: 8. The CDR3 runs to 14 residues. Time point of the sample: patch test 1, 2 weeks after DPC sensitization. Sample treatment: therapeutic diphenylcyclopropenone sensitization with weekly scalp DPC. This clonotype was detected only a few times.

The V and J genes are TRBV29-1 and TRBJ2-1; 15 bases are shared with TRBD2. The sequence was collected from a woman aged 45-65 years with alopecia areata. Some clones in this sample may be carry-over from other donors' samples. The source was whole blood, collected in connection with sensitization to the hapten diphenylcyclopropenone (DPC). The CDR3 sequence is CSAGTSGRWNEQFF. In nucleotides, the CDR3 is TGCAGCGCCGGGACTAGCGGGAGGTGGAACGAGCAGTTCTTC.